The entry below describes one T cell receptor beta chain. Its antigen is not identified. The V and J ends lost 1 base and 2 bases, in that order; junction bases with no gene match: 9. Germline assignment: CDR1 SGHTS and CDR2 YDEGEE. The CDR3 has 16 amino acids. PCR involved 60 Vbeta and 13 Jbeta primers. This table comes from immunoSEQ multiplex PCR, and its TCRdb copy is limited to in-frame clones, with some not included. The table records about 90,000 clones, roughly 83% of them present only once. These data originate in a study of cytomegalovirus exposure and HLA in healthy donors. The study's findings and limits: Presence/absence analyses supposed approximately even sequencing depth among donors.

Sequencing input: PBMCs. This chain joins TRBV5-8 and TRBJ2-7, with TRBD1 identical over 7 bases. The clonotype originates from a young man in good health and CMV-seronegative. The CDR3 nucleotides are TGTGCCAGCAGCTTGACGTGGAGGCAGGGGGCCTACGAGCAGTACTTC. Amino acid sequence: CASSLTWRQGAYEQYF. Complete variable domain (other parts from reference TRBV5-8 and TRBJ2-7): EAGVTQSPTHLIKTRGQQATLRCSPISGHTSVYWYQQALGLGLQFLLWYDEGEERNRGNFPPRFSGRQFPNYSSELNVNALELEDSALYLCASSLTWRQGAYEQYFGPGTRLTVT.